Following are 18 T cell receptor beta chains from one sample sequenced in a study of cytomegalovirus exposure and HLA in healthy donors. Primers: 60 Vbeta forward and 13 Jbeta reverse. TCRdb keeps only in-frame clones here, not all; method: immunoSEQ multiplex PCR. The data contain about 220,000 clones, about 77% of them singletons. The sample consisted of PBMCs. These receptors came from a woman aged 25 to 39 in good health and CMV-seronegative.

This chain connects TRBV19 to TRBJ2-7, with D unresolved. This CDR3 has 13 residues. Germline-derived CDR1 and CDR2 are LNHDA and SQIVND (reference sequence). Trimming pared 7 bases from V and 3 bases from J, leaving 13 bases between. CDR3 in amino acids: CASIPRLYYEQYF. Written as DNA, the CDR3 is TGTGCCAGTATACCCAGACTCTACTACGAGCAGTACTTC. Complete variable domain (other parts from reference TRBV19 and TRBJ2-7): DGGITQSPKYLFRKEGQNVTLSCEQNLNHDAMYWYRQDPGQGLRLIYYSQIVNDFQKGDIAEGYSVSREKKESFPLTVTSAQKNPTAFYLCASIPRLYYEQYFGPGTRLTVT.

This chain joins TRBV6-1 and TRBJ2-7, with D maybe TRBD2 (6 bases). The CDR3 is 14 residues long. V dropped 4 bases and J dropped 5 bases, with 15 bases sitting between them. Germline V lookup: CDR1 MNHNS, CDR2 SASEGT. The CDR3 region is CASSVGGAPNEQYF. For the CDR3, the DNA is TGTGCCAGCAGTGTTGGAGGGGCCCCCAACGAGCAGTACTTC.

This rearrangement joins TRBV11-3 to TRBJ1-3; D unresolved. CDR3 length: 13 residues. Deletions cut 5 bases from V and 0 bases from J, with 5 bases between. Germline assignment: CDR1 SGHNT and CDR2 YENEEA. CDR3 amino acids: CASSPSSGNTIYF. DNA for the CDR3: TGTGCCAGCAGCCCGAGCTCTGGAAACACCATATATTTT.

The J gene is TRBJ1-1, the V gene TRBV30; D may be TRBD1 (5 bases). CDR3 size: 13 residues. The germline V and J ends were trimmed by 7 bases and 11 bases, with 23 bases remaining between them. Germline V gene data show CDR1 as GTSNPN and CDR2 as SVGIG (reference sequence). The CDR3 nucleotides read TGTGCCTCAGATATAAACCGGGACTTGGGGGCTTTCTTT. It translates to CASDINRDLGAFF.

The chain couples TRBV5-1 to TRBJ1-3; 12 bases match TRBD1. With 1 base clipped from V and 0 bases from J, the junction kept 8 bases outside the gene matches. Germline V CDR1 and CDR2: SGHRS, YFSETQ. The CDR3 covers 19 residues. CDR3 nucleotides: TGCGCCAGCAGCTTGTTTGGGACAGGGGGCCTTATCTCTGGAAACACCATATATTTT. This translates into CASSLFGTGGLISGNTIYF.

This clone showed up just once. The rearrangement uses TRBV7-2 and TRBJ2-1; perhaps TRBD2 as D (5 bases). Looked up from germline, CDR1 is SGHTA and CDR2 is FQGNSA. This CDR3 spans 15 amino acids. V shed 1 base and J shed 2 bases, with 9 bases lying between them. CDR3 in DNA: TGTGCCAGCAGCTTAGGGACTCCCCCCTACAATGAGCAGTTCTTC. Encoded protein: CASSLGTPPYNEQFF.

The chain recombines TRBV7-2 with TRBJ1-2; 9 positions agree with TRBD1. The J segment lost 2 bases and the V segment lost 5 bases, leaving 9 bases of the junction unmatched. The CDR3 consists of 16 residues. The germline CDR1 and CDR2 sequences are SGHTA and FQGNSA. CDR3 sequence reads: CASSQGTGGGNYGYTF. DNA of the CDR3: TGTGCCAGCAGCCAAGGTACAGGGGGCGGAAACTATGGCTACACCTTC.

This sequence joins TRBV5-4 and TRBJ2-2, with D maybe TRBD2 (6 bases). The ends were cut back, 4 bases at V and 4 bases at J, with 14 bases in the middle. There are 15 residues in the CDR3. Per germline, CDR1 SGHNT and CDR2 YYREEE (reference sequence). CDR3 sequence: CASSPRETTTGELFF. CDR3 bases: TGTGCCAGCAGCCCGCGGGAAACGACCACCGGGGAGCTGTTTTTT.

The chain joins TRBV19 to TRBJ2-7; D is undetermined. Trimming stripped 0 bases from V and 3 bases from J, with 9 bases between. Germline V gene lookup returns CDR1 LNHDA and CDR2 SQIVND (reference sequence). The CDR3 covers 14 residues. CDR3 in amino acids: CASSIDGEVYEQYF. CDR3 DNA: TGTGCCAGTAGTATAGATGGTGAGGTCTACGAGCAGTACTTC.

The chain links TRBV2 to TRBJ2-4; a weak D match, TRBD1 (5 bases). The CDR3 consists of 16 residues. V was shortened by 2 bases and J by 0 bases, with 11 bases between the two germline ends. Germline V gives CDR1 SNHLY, CDR2 FYNNEI. CDR3 loop: CASSEIGDLAKNIQYF. The CDR3 nucleotides read TGTGCCAGCAGTGAAATAGGGGATTTAGCCAAAAACATTCAGTACTTC.

The chain combines TRBV30 with TRBJ1-2; weak D call: TRBD1 (5 bases). CDR1 is GTSNPN, CDR2 SVGIG, per germline (reference sequence). This CDR3 comprises 12 residues. Trimming removed 2 bases from V and 4 bases from J, with 8 bases in between. In DNA form, the CDR3 reads TGTGCCTGGAGTAAGACAGTCTATGGCTACACCTTC. Residues: CAWSKTVYGYTF.

The J gene is TRBJ2-1, the V gene TRBV7-9, with 13 bases lining up with TRBD2. Germline-derived CDR1 and CDR2 are SEHNR and FQNEAQ (reference sequence). The CDR3 contains 18 residues. The V and J ends lost 4 bases and 4 bases, in that order; junction bases with no gene match: 10. CDR3 sequence (DNA): TGTGCCAGCAGCTCCGGGACTAGCGGGGCCTTAATTTACAATGAGCAGTTCTTC. It codes for CASSSGTSGALIYNEQFF.

A few counts support this clone. The chain carries TRBV10-1 and TRBJ2-3; D possibly corresponds to TRBD2 (5 bases). Trimming shortened V by 0 bases and J by 8 bases, and 12 bases separated the two germline ends. Per germline, CDR1 WNHNN and CDR2 SYGVQD (reference sequence). The CDR3 is 14 amino acids. CDR3 DNA sequence: TGCGCCAGCAGTGAGTCAGGTTTAGGAGGTACGCAGTATTTT. Its protein is CASSESGLGGTQYF.

This clone was observed a few times. The V gene is TRBV4-1, the J gene TRBJ2-7; TRBD2 aligns across 10 bases. J lost 7 bases, V lost 1 base, and 10 bases had no gene match. Looked up from germline, CDR1 is MGHRA and CDR2 is YSYEKL. The CDR3 extends over 16 amino acids. CDR3 residues: CASSQGRAGGLREQYF. The CDR3 DNA follows: TGCGCCAGCAGCCAAGGGCGAGCGGGAGGGCTAAGGGAGCAGTACTTC.

The rearrangement uses TRBV9 and TRBJ2-2; 7 nucleotides agree with TRBD1. CDR3 size: 15 residues. CDR1 is SGDLS, CDR2 YYNGEE, per germline. The J segment lost 5 bases and the V segment lost 4 bases, leaving 8 bases of the junction unmatched. Here the CDR3 DNA reads TGTGCCAGCAGCCAGGGGGATAGCGATACCGGGGAGCTGTTTTTT. Translating it yields CASSQGDSDTGELFF.

V is TRBV7-2 and J is TRBJ1-5; D gene unclear. Deletions cut 3 bases from V and 5 bases from J, with 5 bases between. The CDR3 runs 12 residues. CDR1 is SGHTA, CDR2 FQGNSA, per germline. In DNA, the CDR3 is TGTGCCAGCAGCTTTAATGATCAGCCCCAGCATTTT. This gives the protein CASSFNDQPQHF.

On this clone: One junction end disagrees with the germline gene, perhaps due to a read error. V is TRBV7-9 and J is TRBJ2-1; weak D call: TRBD2 (6 bases). The CDR3 is 12 amino acids. The germline gives CDR1 SEHNR, CDR2 FQNEAQ (reference sequence). CDR3 sequence reads: CSSSLRGGEQFF. In DNA, the CDR3 is TGTTCCAGCAGCTTACGGGGAGGTGAGCAGTTCTTC.

The gene calls are TRBV5-1 and TRBJ2-1; the match to TRBD2 covers 9 bases. Germline V gene sequence: CDR1 SGHRS, CDR2 YFSETQ. This CDR3 region has 17 residues. J lost 4 bases, V lost 0 bases, and 8 bases had no gene match. CDR3 sequence reads: CASSLAASGELYNEQFF. The CDR3 nucleotides read TGCGCCAGCAGCTTGGCGGCTAGCGGGGAACTATACAATGAGCAGTTCTTC. The full variable domain, completed using reference TRBV5-1 and TRBJ2-1, is KAGVTQTPRYLIKTRGQQVTLSCSPISGHRSVSWYQQTPGQGLQFLFEYFSETQRNKGNFPGRFSGRQFSNSRSEMNVSTLELGDSALYLCASSLAASGELYNEQFFGPGTRLTVL.